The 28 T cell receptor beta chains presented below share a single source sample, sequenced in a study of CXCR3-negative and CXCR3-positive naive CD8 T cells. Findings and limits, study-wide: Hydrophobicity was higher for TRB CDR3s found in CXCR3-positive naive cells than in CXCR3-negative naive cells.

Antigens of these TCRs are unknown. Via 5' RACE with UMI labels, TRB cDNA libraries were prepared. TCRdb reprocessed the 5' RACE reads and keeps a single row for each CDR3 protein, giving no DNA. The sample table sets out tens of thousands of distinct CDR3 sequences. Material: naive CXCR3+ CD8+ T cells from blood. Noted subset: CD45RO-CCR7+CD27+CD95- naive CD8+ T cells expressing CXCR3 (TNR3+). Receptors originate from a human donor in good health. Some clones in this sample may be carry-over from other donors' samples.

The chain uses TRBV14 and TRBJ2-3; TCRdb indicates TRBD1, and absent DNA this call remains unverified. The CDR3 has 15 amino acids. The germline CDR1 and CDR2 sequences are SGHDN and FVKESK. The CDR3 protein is CADSGDPLSTDTQYF.

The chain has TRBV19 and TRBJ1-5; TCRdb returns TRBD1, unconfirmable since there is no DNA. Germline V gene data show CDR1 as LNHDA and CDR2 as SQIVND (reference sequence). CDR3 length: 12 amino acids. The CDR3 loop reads CARSIGTERQHF.

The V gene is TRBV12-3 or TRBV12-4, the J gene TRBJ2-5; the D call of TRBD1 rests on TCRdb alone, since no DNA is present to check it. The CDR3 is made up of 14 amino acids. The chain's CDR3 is CASRGGSPQETQYF.

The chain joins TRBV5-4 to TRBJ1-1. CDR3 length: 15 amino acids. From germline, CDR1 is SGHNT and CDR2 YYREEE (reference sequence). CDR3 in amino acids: CASTTHSDLNTEAFF.

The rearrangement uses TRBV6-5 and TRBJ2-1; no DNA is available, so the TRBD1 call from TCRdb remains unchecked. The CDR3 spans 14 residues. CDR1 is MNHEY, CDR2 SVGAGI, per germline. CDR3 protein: CASTRGQTYNEQFF.

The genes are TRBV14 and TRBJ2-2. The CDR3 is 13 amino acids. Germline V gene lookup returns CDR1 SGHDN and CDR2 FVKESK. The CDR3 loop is CASCQWITGELFF.

CDR3 in amino acids: CASRSGTSTGELFF. This sequence joins TRBV2 and TRBJ2-2; the D gene TCRdb calls, TRBD2, cannot be checked with no DNA. CDR3 length equals 14 residues. CDR1 and CDR2 from the germline V gene are SNHLY and FYNNEI.

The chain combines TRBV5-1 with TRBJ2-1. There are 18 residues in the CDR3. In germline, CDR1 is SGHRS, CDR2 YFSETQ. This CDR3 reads CASSLAITDPSSYNEQFF.

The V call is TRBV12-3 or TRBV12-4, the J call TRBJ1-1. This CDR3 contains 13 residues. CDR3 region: CASSPGQRTEAFF.

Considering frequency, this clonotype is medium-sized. CDR3 sequence reads: CASSQVRDMNTEAFF. The chain employs TRBV4-1 and TRBJ1-1; TCRdb lists TRBD1, though no DNA is available to test this call. Germline CDR1 reads MGHRA; CDR2 reads YSYEKL. The CDR3 sequence is 15 residues long.

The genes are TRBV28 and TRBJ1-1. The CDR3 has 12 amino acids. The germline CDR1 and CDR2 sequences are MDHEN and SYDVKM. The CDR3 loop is CASSFEDTEAFF.

The CDR3 region is CASRGATYNEQFF. The gene calls are TRBV25-1 and TRBJ2-1; with no DNA, the TCRdb D assignment of TRBD1 cannot be verified. The CDR3 has 13 residues. From germline, CDR1 is MGHDK and CDR2 SYGVNS.

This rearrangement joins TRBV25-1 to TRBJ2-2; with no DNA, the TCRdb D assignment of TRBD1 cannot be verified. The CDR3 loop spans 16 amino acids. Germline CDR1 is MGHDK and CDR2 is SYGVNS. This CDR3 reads CASSEDRVSGPGELFF.

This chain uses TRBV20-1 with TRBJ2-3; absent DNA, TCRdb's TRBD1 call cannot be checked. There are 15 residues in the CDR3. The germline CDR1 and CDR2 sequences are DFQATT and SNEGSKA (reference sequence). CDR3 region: CSARGQPEGADTQYF.

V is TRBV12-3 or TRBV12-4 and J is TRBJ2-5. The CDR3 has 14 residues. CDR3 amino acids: CASSADDYQETQYF.

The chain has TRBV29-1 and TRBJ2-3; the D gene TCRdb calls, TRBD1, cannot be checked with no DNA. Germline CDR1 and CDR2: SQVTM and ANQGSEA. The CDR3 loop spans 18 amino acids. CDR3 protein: CSVEEGSPRAPATDTQYF.

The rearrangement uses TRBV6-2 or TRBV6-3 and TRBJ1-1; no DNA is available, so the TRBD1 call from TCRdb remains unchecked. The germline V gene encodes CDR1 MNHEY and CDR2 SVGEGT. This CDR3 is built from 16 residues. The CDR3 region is CASSYGQGAFRAEAFF.

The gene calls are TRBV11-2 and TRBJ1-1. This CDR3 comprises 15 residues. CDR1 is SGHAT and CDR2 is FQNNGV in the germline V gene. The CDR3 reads CASSHLDGAFTEAFF.

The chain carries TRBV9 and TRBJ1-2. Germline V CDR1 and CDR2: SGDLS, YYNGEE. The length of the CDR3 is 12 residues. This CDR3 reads CASSAGTYGYTF.

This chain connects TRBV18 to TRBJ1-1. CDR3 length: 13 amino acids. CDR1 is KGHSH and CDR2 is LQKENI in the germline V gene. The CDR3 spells CASSPSGNTEAFF. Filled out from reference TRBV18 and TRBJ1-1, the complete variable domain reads NAGVMQNPRHLVRRRGQEARLRCSPMKGHSHVYWYRQLPEEGLKFMVYLQKENIIDESGMPKERFSAEFPKEGPSILRIQQVVRGDSAAYFCASSPSGNTEAFFGQGTRLTVV.

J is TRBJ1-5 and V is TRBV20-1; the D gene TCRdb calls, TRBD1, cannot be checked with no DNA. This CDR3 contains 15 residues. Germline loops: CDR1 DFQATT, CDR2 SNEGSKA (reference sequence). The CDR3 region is CSASLGRDSNQPQHF.

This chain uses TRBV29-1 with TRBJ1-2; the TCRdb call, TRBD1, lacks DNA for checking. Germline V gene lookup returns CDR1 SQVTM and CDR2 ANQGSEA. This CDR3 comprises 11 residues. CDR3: CSVPWTAGYTF.

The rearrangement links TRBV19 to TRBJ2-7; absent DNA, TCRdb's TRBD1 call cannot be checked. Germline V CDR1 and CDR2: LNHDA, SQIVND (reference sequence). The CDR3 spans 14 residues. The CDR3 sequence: CASSIGQPSYEQYF.

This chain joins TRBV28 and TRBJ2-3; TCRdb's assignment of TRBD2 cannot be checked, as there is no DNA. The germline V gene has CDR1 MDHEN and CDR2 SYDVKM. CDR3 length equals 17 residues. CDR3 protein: CASSSPGLAGVVDTQYF.

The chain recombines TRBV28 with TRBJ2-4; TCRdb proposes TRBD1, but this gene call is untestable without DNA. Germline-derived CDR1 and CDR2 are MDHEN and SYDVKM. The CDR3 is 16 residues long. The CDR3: CASRPRGDRGRNIQYF.

This CDR3 is CASSDYVGAGELFF. V gene TRBV25-1 combines with J gene TRBJ2-2; TCRdb's D call, TRBD1, is unchecked because there is no DNA. The CDR3 extends over 14 amino acids. Germline loops: CDR1 MGHDK, CDR2 SYGVNS.

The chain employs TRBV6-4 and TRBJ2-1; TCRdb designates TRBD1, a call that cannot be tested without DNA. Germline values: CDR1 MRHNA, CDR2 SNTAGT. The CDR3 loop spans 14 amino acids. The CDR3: CASSDRTGGNEQFF.

The CDR3 sequence: CATSSPETSNQPQHF. This sequence joins TRBV15 and TRBJ1-5; TCRdb outputs TRBD1, but without DNA this stays unchecked. The CDR3 length is 15 residues. In germline, CDR1 is LNHNV, CDR2 YYDKDF (reference sequence).